Following are 8 T cell receptor beta chains from one sample sequenced in a study of blood T cell repertoires in COVID-19 (dated by TCRdb to 2019 to 2021). The library was obtained by the immunoSEQ multiplex PCR assay. Entries here come from immuneACCESS through TCRdb and include only in-frame sequences with V and J called. Some clones fail to appear in such tables; in the studies checked, an unresolved V gene covers under half of the shortfall, and the cause of the remainder is unknown. For this sample there are around 250,000 clones; approximately 83% appear just once. Together, the top ten hold 3.4% of the sample. Specimen: PBMCs or T cells enriched from blood (not recorded which). Source of these receptors: a man aged 45-65 years who had recovered from COVID-19.

The V and J genes are TRBV9 and TRBJ1-2; 9 bases match TRBD1. Germline V gene lookup returns CDR1 SGDLS and CDR2 YYNGEE. V lost 0 bases and J lost 4; bases outside the gene matches: 13. CDR3 length equals 18 residues. The CDR3 sequence is CASSVAHVGGQGSYGYTF. CDR3 coding DNA: TGTGCCAGCAGCGTAGCCCATGTTGGGGGACAGGGAAGCTATGGCTACACCTTC.

The chain joins TRBV5-6 to TRBJ1-6; D is undetermined. This CDR3 has 15 amino acids. The germline V gene has CDR1 SGHDT and CDR2 YYEEEE. V lost 1 base, J lost 0 bases, and 5 bases lay in between. CDR3 coding DNA: TGTGCCAGCAGCTTGCCAGACTCCTATAATTCACCCCTCCACTTT. This gives the protein CASSLPDSYNSPLHF. Together with reference TRBV5-6 and TRBJ1-6, the CDR3 gives the full variable domain: DAGVTQSPTHLIKTRGQQVTLRCSPKSGHDTVSWYQQALGQGPQFIFQYYEEEERQRGNFPDRFSGHQFPNYSSELNVNALLLGDSALYLCASSLPDSYNSPLHFGNGTRLTVT.

The chain joins TRBV5-1 to TRBJ1-4, with a possible D match to TRBD1 (5 bases). Germline assignment: CDR1 SGHRS and CDR2 YFSETQ. The CDR3 spans 15 residues. V shed 4 bases and J shed 8 bases, with 18 bases lying between them. The chain's CDR3 is CASSPRSGLREKLFF. CDR3 DNA: TGCGCCAGCAGCCCCCGGTCAGGGCTAAGGGAAAAACTGTTTTTT.

This rearrangement joins TRBV20-1 to TRBJ2-7; D is possibly TRBD1 (6 bases). Germline V gene data show CDR1 as DFQATT and CDR2 as SNEGSKA (reference sequence). The CDR3 runs to 11 residues. V gave up 5 bases and J gave up 6 bases, with 11 bases separating them. CDR3: CSAAQGPEQYF. The CDR3 DNA reads TGCAGTGCTGCACAGGGTCCCGAGCAGTACTTC.

The chain recombines TRBV27 with TRBJ2-7; 9 positions agree with TRBD1. Germline lookup yields CDR1 MNHEY and CDR2 SMNVEV (reference sequence). With 5 bases clipped from V and 5 bases from J, the junction kept 4 bases outside the gene matches. The CDR3 is 13 residues long. The CDR3 nucleotides are TGTGCCAGCAGTCTTGGACAGGGGAACGAGCAGTACTTC. It encodes CASSLGQGNEQYF.

The chain has TRBV9 and TRBJ1-3; 7 nucleotides match TRBD1. The CDR3 has 16 residues. Trimming removed 0 bases from V and 0 bases from J; junction bases left unmatched: 3. The germline V gene has CDR1 SGDLS and CDR2 YYNGEE. The CDR3 DNA reads as TGTGCCAGCAGCGTAGAGGGGGCGCACTCTGGAAACACCATATATTTT. This sequence encodes CASSVEGAHSGNTIYF.

V is TRBV19 and J is TRBJ2-2; D gene uncertain. Germline V gene lookup returns CDR1 LNHDA and CDR2 SQIVND (reference sequence). The V end lost 5 bases, the J end lost 7 bases, and 14 bases lay between the germline ends. The CDR3 is 14 amino acids. The CDR3: CASSPLSRNGELFF. CDR3 sequence (DNA): TGTGCCAGTAGTCCTTTATCGCGGAACGGGGAGCTGTTTTTT.

This clone was counted once. Other DNA sequences in this specimen translate into the identical CDR3. V usage is TRBV12-3 or TRBV12-4 and J usage is TRBJ1-3; D ambiguous. The CDR3 totals 12 residues. The germline V and J ends were trimmed by 6 bases and 2 bases, with 5 bases remaining between them. DNA of the CDR3: TGTGCCAGCAGCCTCCCTGGAAACACCATATATTTT. It yields the protein CASSLPGNTIYF.